This T cell receptor (beta chain) was retrieved from a study of cytomegalovirus exposure and HLA in healthy donors. Study conclusions and caveats: TCR beta chain V- and J-gene trimming was linked, in a later analysis, to a missense variant in DCLRE1C. According to an earlier analysis, most TCR beta V segments yielded productive rearrangements about 87% or about 30% of the time.

With regard to this clone: Its antigen is as yet unknown.

With 60 Vbeta and 13 Jbeta primers, the PCR was carried out. This table comes from immunoSEQ multiplex PCR, and its TCRdb copy is limited to in-frame clones, with some not included. The repertoire has fewer than 200,000 clones, approximately 77% of them found once; the top ten carry around 3.7%. Donors consisted of healthy bone marrow donors. The CDR3 extends over 13 amino acids. Germline assignment: CDR1 MDHEN and CDR2 SYDVKM. Trimming stripped 6 bases from V and 1 base from J, with 9 bases between. The sample was PBMCs. The source of this sequence is a man between 40 and 49 years old in good health and CMV-seropositive. J is TRBJ1-2 and V is TRBV28; D is ambiguous. The CDR3 here is CASRPRSNYGYTF. The CDR3 DNA sequence: TGTGCCAGCAGGCCTCGCAGTAACTATGGCTACACCTTC.